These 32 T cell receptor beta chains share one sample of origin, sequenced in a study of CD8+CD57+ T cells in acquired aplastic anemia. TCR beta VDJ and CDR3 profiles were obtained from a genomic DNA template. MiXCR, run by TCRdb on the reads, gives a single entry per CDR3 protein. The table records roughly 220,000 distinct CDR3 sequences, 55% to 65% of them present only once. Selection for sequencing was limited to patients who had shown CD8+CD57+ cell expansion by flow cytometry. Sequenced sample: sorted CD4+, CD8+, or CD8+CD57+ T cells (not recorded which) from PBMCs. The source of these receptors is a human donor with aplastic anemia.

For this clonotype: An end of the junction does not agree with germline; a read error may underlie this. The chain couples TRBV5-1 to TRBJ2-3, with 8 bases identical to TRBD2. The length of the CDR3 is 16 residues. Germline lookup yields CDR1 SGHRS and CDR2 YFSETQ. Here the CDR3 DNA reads TGTGCCAGCAGCGCACTCGGGGGGGCGGGCTACAATGAGCAGTATTTT. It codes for CASSALGGAGYNEQYF.

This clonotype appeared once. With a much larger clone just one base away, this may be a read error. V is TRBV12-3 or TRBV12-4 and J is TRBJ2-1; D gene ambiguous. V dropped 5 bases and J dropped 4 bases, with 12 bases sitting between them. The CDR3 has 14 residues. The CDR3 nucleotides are TGTGCCAGCAGTAGCCTGGTATCATACAATGAGCAGTTCTTC. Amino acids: CASSSLVSYNEQFF.

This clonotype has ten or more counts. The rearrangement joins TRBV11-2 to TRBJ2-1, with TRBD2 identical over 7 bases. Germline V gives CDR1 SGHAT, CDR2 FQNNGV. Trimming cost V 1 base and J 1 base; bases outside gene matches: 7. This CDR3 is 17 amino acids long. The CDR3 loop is CASSLATGGLSYNEQFF. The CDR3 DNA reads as TGTGCCAGCAGCTTAGCCACGGGGGGACTTTCCTACAATGAGCAGTTCTTC.

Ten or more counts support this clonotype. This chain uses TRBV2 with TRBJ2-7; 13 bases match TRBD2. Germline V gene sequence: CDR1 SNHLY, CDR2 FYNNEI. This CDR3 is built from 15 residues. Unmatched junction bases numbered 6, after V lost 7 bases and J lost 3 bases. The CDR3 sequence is CASTELAGGNYEQYF. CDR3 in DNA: TGTGCCAGCACAGAACTAGCGGGGGGGAACTACGAGCAGTACTTC.

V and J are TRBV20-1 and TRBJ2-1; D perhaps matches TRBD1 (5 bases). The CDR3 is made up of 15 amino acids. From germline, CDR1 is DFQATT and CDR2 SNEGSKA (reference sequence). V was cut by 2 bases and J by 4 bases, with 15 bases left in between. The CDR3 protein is CSARPTGRVYNEQFF. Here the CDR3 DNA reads TGCAGTGCTAGACCTACTGGCAGGGTTTACAATGAGCAGTTCTTC.

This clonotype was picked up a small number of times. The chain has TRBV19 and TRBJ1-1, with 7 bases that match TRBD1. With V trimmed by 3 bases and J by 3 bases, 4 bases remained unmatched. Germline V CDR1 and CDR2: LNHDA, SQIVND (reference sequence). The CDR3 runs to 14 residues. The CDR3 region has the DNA TGTGCCAGTAGTATCGACAGGGTGGACACTGAAGCTTTCTTT. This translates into CASSIDRVDTEAFF.

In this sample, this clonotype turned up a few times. CDR3 loop: CASSLTGLDEQYF. The CDR3 region has the DNA TGTGCCAGCAGCTTGACAGGTTTGGACGAGCAGTACTTC. The chain couples TRBV5-6 to TRBJ2-7, with D tentatively TRBD1 (5 bases). The germline CDR1 and CDR2 sequences are SGHDT and YYEEEE. V was trimmed by 1 base and J by 5 bases, leaving 10 bases between them. The CDR3 length is 13 residues.

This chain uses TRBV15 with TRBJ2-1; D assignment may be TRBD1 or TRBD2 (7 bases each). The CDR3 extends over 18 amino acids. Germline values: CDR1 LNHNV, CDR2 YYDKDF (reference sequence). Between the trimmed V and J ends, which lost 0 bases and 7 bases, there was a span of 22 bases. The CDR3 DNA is TGTGCCACCAGCAGAGAGGGGAGGGGGCGCAATAGAAGGAATGAGCAGTTCTTC. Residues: CATSREGRGRNRRNEQFF.

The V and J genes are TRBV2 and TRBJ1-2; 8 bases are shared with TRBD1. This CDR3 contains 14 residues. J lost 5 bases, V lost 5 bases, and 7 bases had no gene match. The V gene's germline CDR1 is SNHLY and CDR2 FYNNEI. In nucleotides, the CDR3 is TGTGCCAGCAGTCGGGACAGGATTTTATATGGCTACACCTTC. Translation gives CASSRDRILYGYTF.

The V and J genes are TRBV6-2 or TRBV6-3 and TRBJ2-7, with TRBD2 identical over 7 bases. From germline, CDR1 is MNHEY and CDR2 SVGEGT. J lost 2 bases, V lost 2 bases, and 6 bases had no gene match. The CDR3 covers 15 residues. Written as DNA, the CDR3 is TGTGCCAGCAGTTACGGCCCCGGGAGGACCTACGAGCAGTACTTC. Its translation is CASSYGPGRTYEQYF.

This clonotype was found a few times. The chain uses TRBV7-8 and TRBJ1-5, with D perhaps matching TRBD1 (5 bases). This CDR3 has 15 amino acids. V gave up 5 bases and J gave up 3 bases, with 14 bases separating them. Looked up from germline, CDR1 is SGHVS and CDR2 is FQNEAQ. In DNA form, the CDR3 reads TGTGCCAGCAGCCTGCTCCGGGGCCACAATCAGCCCCAGCATTTT. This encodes CASSLLRGHNQPQHF. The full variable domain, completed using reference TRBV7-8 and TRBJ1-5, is GAGVSQSPRYKVAKRGQDVALRCDPISGHVSLFWYQQALGQGPEFLTYFQNEAQLDKSGLPSDRFFAERPEGSVSTLKIQRTQQEDSAVYLCASSLLRGHNQPQHFGDGTRLSIL.

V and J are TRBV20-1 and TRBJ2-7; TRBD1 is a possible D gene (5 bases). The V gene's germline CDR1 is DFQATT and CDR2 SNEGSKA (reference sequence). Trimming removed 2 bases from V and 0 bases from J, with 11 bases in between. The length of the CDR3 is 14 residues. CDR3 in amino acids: CSARPTTASYEQYF. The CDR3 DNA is TGCAGTGCTAGACCGACGACAGCCTCCTACGAGCAGTACTTC.

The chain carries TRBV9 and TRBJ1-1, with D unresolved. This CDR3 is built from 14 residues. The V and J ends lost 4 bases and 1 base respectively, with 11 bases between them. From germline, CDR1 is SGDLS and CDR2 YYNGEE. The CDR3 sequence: CASSPGITNTEAFF. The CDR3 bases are TGTGCCAGCAGCCCTGGAATCACGAACACTGAAGCTTTCTTT.

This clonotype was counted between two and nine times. The DNA for the CDR3 is TGCAGTGCTGGCCCGAGGCCGGATACGCAGTATTTT. Its translation is CSAGPRPDTQYF. The genes are TRBV20-1 and TRBJ2-3; D remains ambiguous. Germline values: CDR1 DFQATT, CDR2 SNEGSKA (reference sequence). Between the trimmed V and J ends, which lost 5 bases and 6 bases, there was a span of 12 bases. This CDR3 spans 12 amino acids.

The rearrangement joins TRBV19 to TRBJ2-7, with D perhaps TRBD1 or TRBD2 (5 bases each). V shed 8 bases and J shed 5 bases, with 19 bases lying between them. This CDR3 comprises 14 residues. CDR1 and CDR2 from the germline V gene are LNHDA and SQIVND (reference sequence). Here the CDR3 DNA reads TGTGCCAGTGCGACCGGGACCCCTTGGGACGAGCAGTACTTC. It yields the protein CASATGTPWDEQYF.

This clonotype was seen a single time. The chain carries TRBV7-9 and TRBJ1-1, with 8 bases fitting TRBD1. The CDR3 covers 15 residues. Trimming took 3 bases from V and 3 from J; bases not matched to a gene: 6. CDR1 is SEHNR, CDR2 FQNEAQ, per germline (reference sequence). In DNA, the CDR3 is TGTGCCAGCAGCTTCGGCGACAGGGGCGACACTGAAGCTTTCTTT. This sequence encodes CASSFGDRGDTEAFF.

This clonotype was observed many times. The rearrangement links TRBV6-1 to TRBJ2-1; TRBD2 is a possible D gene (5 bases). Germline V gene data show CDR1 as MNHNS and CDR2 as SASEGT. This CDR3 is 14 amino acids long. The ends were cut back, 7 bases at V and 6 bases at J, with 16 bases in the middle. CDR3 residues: CASTRNGLVNEQFF. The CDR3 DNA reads TGTGCCAGCACCCGAAACGGACTGGTCAATGAGCAGTTCTTC.

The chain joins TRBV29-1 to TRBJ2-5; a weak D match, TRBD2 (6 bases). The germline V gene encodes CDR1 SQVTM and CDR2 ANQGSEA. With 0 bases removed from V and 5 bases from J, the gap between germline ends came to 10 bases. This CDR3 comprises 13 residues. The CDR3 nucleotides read TGCAGCGTTGAAGATGCAGGGAGGGAGACCCAGTACTTC. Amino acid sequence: CSVEDAGRETQYF.

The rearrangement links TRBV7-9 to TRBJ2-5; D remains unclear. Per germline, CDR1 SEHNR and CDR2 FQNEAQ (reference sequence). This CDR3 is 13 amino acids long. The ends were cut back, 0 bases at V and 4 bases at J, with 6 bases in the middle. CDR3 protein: CASSLAATETQYF. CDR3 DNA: TGTGCCAGCAGCTTAGCGGCCACAGAGACCCAGTACTTC.

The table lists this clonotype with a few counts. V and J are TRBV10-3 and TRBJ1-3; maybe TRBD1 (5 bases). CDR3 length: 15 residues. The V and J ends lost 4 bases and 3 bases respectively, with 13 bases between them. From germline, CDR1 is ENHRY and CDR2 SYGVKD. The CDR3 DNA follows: TGTGCCATCAGTGCAGGGCGAACACATGGAAACACCATATATTTT. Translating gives CAISAGRTHGNTIYF.

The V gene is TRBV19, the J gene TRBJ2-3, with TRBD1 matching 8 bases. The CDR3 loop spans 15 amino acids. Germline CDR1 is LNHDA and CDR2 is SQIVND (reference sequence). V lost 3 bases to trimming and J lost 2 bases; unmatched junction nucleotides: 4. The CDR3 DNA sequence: TGTGCCAGTAGTATGGGGACAGGAGACACAGATACGCAGTATTTT. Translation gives CASSMGTGDTDTQYF.

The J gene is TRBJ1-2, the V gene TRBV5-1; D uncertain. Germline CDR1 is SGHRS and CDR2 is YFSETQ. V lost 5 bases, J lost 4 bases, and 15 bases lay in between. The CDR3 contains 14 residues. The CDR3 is CASSEGTEPYGYTF. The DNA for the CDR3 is TGCGCCAGCAGTGAGGGAACAGAGCCCTATGGCTACACCTTC. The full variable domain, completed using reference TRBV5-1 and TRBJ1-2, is KAGVTQTPRYLIKTRGQQVTLSCSPISGHRSVSWYQQTPGQGLQFLFEYFSETQRNKGNFPGRFSGRQFSNSRSEMNVSTLELGDSALYLCASSEGTEPYGYTFGSGTRLTVV.

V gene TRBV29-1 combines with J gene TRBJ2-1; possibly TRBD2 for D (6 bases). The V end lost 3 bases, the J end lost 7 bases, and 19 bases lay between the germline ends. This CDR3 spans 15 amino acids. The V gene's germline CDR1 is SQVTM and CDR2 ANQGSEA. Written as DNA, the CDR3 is TGCAGCGTTGATGCCGGGCGGCGGGAAATAAATGAGCAGTTCTTC. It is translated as CSVDAGRREINEQFF.

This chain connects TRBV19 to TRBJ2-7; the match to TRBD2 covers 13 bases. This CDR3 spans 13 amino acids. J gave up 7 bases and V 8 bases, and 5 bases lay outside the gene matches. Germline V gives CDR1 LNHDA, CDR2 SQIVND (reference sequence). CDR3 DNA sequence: TGTGCCAGTCGGACTAGCGGGAGTAGGGAGCAGTACTTC. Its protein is CASRTSGSREQYF. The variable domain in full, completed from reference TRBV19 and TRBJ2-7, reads DGGITQSPKYLFRKEGQNVTLSCEQNLNHDAMYWYRQDPGQGLRLIYYSQIVNDFQKGDIAEGYSVSREKKESFPLTVTSAQKNPTAFYLCASRTSGSREQYFGPGTRLTVT.

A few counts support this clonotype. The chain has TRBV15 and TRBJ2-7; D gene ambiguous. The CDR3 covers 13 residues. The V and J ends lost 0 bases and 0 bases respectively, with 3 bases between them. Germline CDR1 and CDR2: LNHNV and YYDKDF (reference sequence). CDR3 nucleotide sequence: TGTGCCACCAGCAGAGAGGTCTCCTACGAGCAGTACTTC. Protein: CATSREVSYEQYF.

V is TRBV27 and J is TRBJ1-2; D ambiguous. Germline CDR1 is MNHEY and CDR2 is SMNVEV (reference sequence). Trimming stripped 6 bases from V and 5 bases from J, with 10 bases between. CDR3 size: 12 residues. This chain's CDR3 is CASRSWEYGYTF. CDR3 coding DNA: TGTGCCAGCAGATCTTGGGAGTATGGCTACACCTTC.

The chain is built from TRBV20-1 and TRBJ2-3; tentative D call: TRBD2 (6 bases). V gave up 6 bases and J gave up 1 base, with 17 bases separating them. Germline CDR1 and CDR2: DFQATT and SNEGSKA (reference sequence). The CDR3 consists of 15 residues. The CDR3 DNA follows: TGCAGTGCAAGGACGGAGGGAAAGGGCACAGATACGCAGTATTTT. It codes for CSARTEGKGTDTQYF.

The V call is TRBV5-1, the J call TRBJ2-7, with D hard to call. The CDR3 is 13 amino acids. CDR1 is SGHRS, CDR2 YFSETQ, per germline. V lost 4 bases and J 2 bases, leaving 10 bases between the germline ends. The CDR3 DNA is TGCGCCAGCAGCCCGATGCCTCCCTACGAGCAGTACTTC. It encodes CASSPMPPYEQYF.

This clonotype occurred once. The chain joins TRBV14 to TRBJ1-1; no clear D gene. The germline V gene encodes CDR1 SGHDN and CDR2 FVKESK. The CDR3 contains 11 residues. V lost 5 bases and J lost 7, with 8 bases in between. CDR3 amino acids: CASSLTVEAFF. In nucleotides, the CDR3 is TGTGCCAGCAGCTTGACTGTTGAAGCTTTCTTT.

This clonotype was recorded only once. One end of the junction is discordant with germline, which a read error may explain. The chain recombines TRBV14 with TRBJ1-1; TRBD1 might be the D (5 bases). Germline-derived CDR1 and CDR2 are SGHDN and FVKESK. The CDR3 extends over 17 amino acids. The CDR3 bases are TGTGCCAGCAGCCAAGATCTTGTGAGGGGACCGAACACTGAAGCTTTCTTC. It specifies CASSQDLVRGPNTEAFF.

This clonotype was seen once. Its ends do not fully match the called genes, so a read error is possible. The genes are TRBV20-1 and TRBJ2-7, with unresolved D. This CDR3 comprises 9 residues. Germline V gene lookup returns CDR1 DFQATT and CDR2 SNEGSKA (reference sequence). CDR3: CSAPPVQDF. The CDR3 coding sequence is TGCAGTGCTCCCCCTGTTCAGGACTTC.

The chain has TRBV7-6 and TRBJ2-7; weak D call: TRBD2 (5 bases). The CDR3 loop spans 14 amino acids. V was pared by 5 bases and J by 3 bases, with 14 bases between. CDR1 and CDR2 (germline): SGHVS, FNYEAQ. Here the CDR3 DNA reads TGTGCCAGCAGCGAAAACGGAGGAGGCTACGAGCAGTACTTC. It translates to CASSENGGGYEQYF.